The 21 T cell receptor beta chains reported below all come from one sample, sequenced in a study of human thymus T cells (dated by TCRdb to the early 2020s). Libraries were constructed by the immunoSEQ multiplex PCR assay. TCRdb retrieved this table from immuneACCESS and kept in-frame rearrangements only. Not all clones are present; in checked studies, unresolved V genes account for under half, and no reason is known for the remainder. Present in this sample are approximately 46,000 clones, around 93% of which were seen just once. The ten largest clones represent over 0.15% of the sample. The sequencing sample was made of blood. The receptors derive from a girl under three years old with a congenital heart defect but otherwise immunologically healthy.

The sample holds one count of this clone. The chain employs TRBV7-8 and TRBJ2-1; D is tentatively TRBD1 or TRBD2 (5 bases each). The germline V gene encodes CDR1 SGHVS and CDR2 FQNEAQ. Trimming pared 5 bases from V and 2 bases from J, leaving 13 bases between. The CDR3 is 15 amino acids. The CDR3 sequence: CASSADLGPYNEQFF. CDR3 bases: TGTGCCAGCAGCGCGGACCTGGGACCCTACAATGAGCAGTTCTTC. Using reference TRBV7-8 and TRBJ2-1 for the parts outside the CDR3, the full variable domain is GAGVSQSPRYKVAKRGQDVALRCDPISGHVSLFWYQQALGQGPEFLTYFQNEAQLDKSGLPSDRFFAERPEGSVSTLKIQRTQQEDSAVYLCASSADLGPYNEQFFGPGTRLTVL.

The chain joins TRBV4-3 to TRBJ2-5, with D unresolved. Germline V gene data show CDR1 as LGHNA and CDR2 as YSLEER. This CDR3 has 14 residues. V shed 0 bases and J shed 5 bases, with 10 bases lying between them. CDR3 in amino acids: CASSQDTLGETQYF. CDR3 DNA: TGCGCCAGCAGCCAAGATACCCTAGGGGAGACCCAGTACTTC.

Turning to this clone: Sequence at one end of the junction differs from germline and may be a read error. This chain links TRBV5-4 with TRBJ1-2; no definite D call. The CDR3 is made up of 14 amino acids. CDR1 SGHNT and CDR2 YYREEE come from the germline V gene (reference sequence). Here the CDR3 DNA reads TGTGCCAGCACCTTGATGGGGAGCCGGTATGGCTACACCTTC. This encodes CASTLMGSRYGYTF.

This sequence joins TRBV6-1 and TRBJ2-1; no definite D call. This CDR3 spans 15 amino acids. Germline V gene data show CDR1 as MNHNS and CDR2 as SASEGT. With 5 bases removed from V and 0 bases from J, the gap between germline ends came to 11 bases. CDR3 sequence reads: CASSPRPGSYNEQFF. CDR3 bases: TGTGCCAGCAGTCCCCGCCCGGGCTCCTACAATGAGCAGTTCTTC.

The chain employs TRBV5-1 and TRBJ2-1, with D perhaps TRBD2 (6 bases). CDR3 length equals 15 residues. V was pared by 2 bases and J by 8 bases, with 17 bases between. The germline CDR1 and CDR2 sequences are SGHRS and YFSETQ. The CDR3 sequence: CASSFPRGIGDEQFF. CDR3 DNA sequence: TGCGCCAGCAGCTTCCCCCGCGGGATTGGGGATGAGCAGTTCTTC. Drawing the rest from reference TRBV5-1 and TRBJ2-1, the complete variable domain is KAGVTQTPRYLIKTRGQQVTLSCSPISGHRSVSWYQQTPGQGLQFLFEYFSETQRNKGNFPGRFSGRQFSNSRSEMNVSTLELGDSALYLCASSFPRGIGDEQFFGPGTRLTVL.

In its sample, this clone was seen once. The chain carries TRBV5-6 and TRBJ2-6; TRBD2 aligns across 10 bases. CDR3 length equals 19 residues. The V gene's germline CDR1 is SGHDT and CDR2 YYEEEE. J was trimmed by 0 bases and V by 3 bases; bases with no gene match: 9. The CDR3 DNA follows: TGTGCCAGCAGCTATACATTGCTAGCGGGGGACTCTGGGGCCAACGTCCTGACTTTC. The encoded protein is CASSYTLLAGDSGANVLTF.

The gene calls are TRBV2 and TRBJ2-7; D might be TRBD1 (5 bases). CDR1 is SNHLY and CDR2 is FYNNEI in the germline V gene. The CDR3 sequence is 12 residues long. The V end lost 7 bases, the J end lost 6 bases, and 13 bases lay between the germline ends. The CDR3, as DNA: TGTGCCAGCAACCAGGGCCTTCGCGAGCAGTACTTC. Encoded protein: CASNQGLREQYF.

This clone was counted a single time. The chain links TRBV7-2 to TRBJ2-1; D is ambiguous. Trimming shortened V by 4 bases and J by 6 bases, and 13 bases separated the two germline ends. CDR1 and CDR2 (germline): SGHTA, FQGNSA. The CDR3 consists of 14 residues. In DNA form, the CDR3 reads TGTGCCAGCAGCTCCCGCCGAAGTGGCAATGAGCAGTTCTTC. Translation gives CASSSRRSGNEQFF. Using reference TRBV7-2 and TRBJ2-1 for the parts outside the CDR3, the full variable domain is GAGVSQSPSNKVTEKGKDVELRCDPISGHTALYWYRQSLGQGLEFLIYFQGNSAPDKSGLPSDRFSAERTGGSVSTLTIQRTQQEDSAVYLCASSSRRSGNEQFFGPGTRLTVL.

This chain connects TRBV10-3 to TRBJ2-2; D is undetermined. V was trimmed by 2 bases and J by 4 bases, leaving 8 bases between them. Germline V CDR1 and CDR2: ENHRY, SYGVKD. This CDR3 contains 14 residues. The CDR3 sequence: CAISEIRATGELFF. The CDR3 DNA sequence: TGTGCCATCAGTGAGATTAGGGCCACCGGGGAGCTGTTTTTT.

The chain combines TRBV6-1 with TRBJ1-1, with 12 bases fitting TRBD1. With V trimmed by 6 bases and J by 9 bases, 5 bases remained unmatched. The CDR3 totals 13 residues. In germline, CDR1 is MNHNS, CDR2 SASEGT. The CDR3 sequence is CASRLGQGAKAFF. The DNA for the CDR3 is TGTGCCAGCAGGCTGGGACAGGGGGCCAAAGCTTTCTTT.

This clone occurred once. The chain links TRBV10-3 to TRBJ1-2; unclear D gene. There are 15 residues in the CDR3. Germline V gene data show CDR1 as ENHRY and CDR2 as SYGVKD. With 0 bases removed from V and 0 bases from J, the gap between germline ends came to 8 bases. CDR3 amino acids: CAISESRVANYGYTF. The CDR3 DNA follows: TGTGCCATCAGTGAGTCAAGGGTAGCTAACTATGGCTACACCTTC.

This clone was picked up one time. The rearrangement uses TRBV7-3 and TRBJ2-1; D unresolved. CDR1 and CDR2 from the germline V gene are SGHTA and FQGTGA. CDR3 size: 13 residues. V lost 5 bases and J lost 4, with 9 bases in between. The CDR3 is CASSPGPYNEQFF. Here the CDR3 DNA reads TGTGCCAGCAGCCCCGGGCCTTACAATGAGCAGTTCTTC.

V gene TRBV6-5 combines with J gene TRBJ2-1; 9 nucleotides match TRBD2. Germline V lookup: CDR1 MNHEY, CDR2 SVGAGI. CDR3 size: 14 residues. The V gene end was trimmed by 2 bases and the J gene end by 6 bases; junction bases not matched to a gene: 2. In nucleotides, the CDR3 is TGTGCCAGCAGTTACACTAGCGGGCGCAATGAGCAGTTCTTC. Protein sequence: CASSYTSGRNEQFF.

J is TRBJ1-1 and V is TRBV9, with D hard to call. V shed 4 bases and J shed 5 bases, with 15 bases lying between them. The V gene's germline CDR1 is SGDLS and CDR2 YYNGEE. The CDR3 length is 14 residues. CDR3 DNA sequence: TGTGCCAGCAGCAGAAGCACCCTGGGGACTGAAGCTTTCTTT. It encodes CASSRSTLGTEAFF.

This clone was counted a single time. The chain links TRBV5-1 to TRBJ2-2; TRBD1 matches at 10 bases. From germline, CDR1 is SGHRS and CDR2 YFSETQ. This CDR3 is 15 amino acids long. V shed 4 bases and J 8 bases; nucleotides not matched to a gene: 8. The CDR3 coding sequence is TGCGCCAGCAGCCTGGAAGGGGACAGGGGAGGGGAGCTGTTTTTT. Translation: CASSLEGDRGGELFF.

The chain is built from TRBV7-3 and TRBJ2-7, with unresolved D. Trimming stripped 0 bases from V and 6 bases from J, with 9 bases between. The CDR3 extends over 13 amino acids. Germline lookup yields CDR1 SGHTA and CDR2 FQGTGA. CDR3 protein: CASSLTQFSEQYF. The CDR3, as DNA: TGTGCCAGCAGCTTAACACAGTTTTCCGAGCAGTACTTC. Based on the CDR3 plus reference TRBV7-3 and TRBJ2-7, the full variable domain is GAGVSQTPSNKVTEKGKYVELRCDPISGHTALYWYRQSLGQGPEFLIYFQGTGAADDSGLPNDRFFAVRPEGSVSTLKIQRTERGDSAVYLCASSLTQFSEQYFGPGTRLTVT.

The rearrangement joins TRBV10-3 to TRBJ2-2; D ambiguous. V was pared by 6 bases and J by 3 bases, with 11 bases between. This CDR3 has 14 amino acids. Per germline, CDR1 ENHRY and CDR2 SYGVKD. CDR3 loop: CAIRTAPDTGELFF. For the CDR3, the DNA is TGTGCCATCAGAACAGCCCCTGACACCGGGGAGCTGTTTTTT.

The chain couples TRBV19 to TRBJ2-7; D tentatively fits TRBD1 or TRBD2 (6 bases each). Trimming took off 1 base at V and 4 bases at J, with 14 bases between the two ends. The CDR3 extends over 15 amino acids. Germline CDR1 reads LNHDA; CDR2 reads SQIVND (reference sequence). The CDR3 nucleotides are TGTGCCAGTAGTATAGCCACAAGGGGGGTTTACGAGCAGTACTTC. Translated, it gives CASSIATRGVYEQYF.

The chain has TRBV7-2 and TRBJ2-1; a possible D gene is TRBD2 (6 bases). The CDR3 contains 16 residues. Germline-derived CDR1 and CDR2 are SGHTA and FQGNSA. The ends were cut back, 2 bases at V and 5 bases at J, with 16 bases in the middle. The CDR3 nucleotides are TGTGCCAGCAGCTTACGGGGGACCAACCCAAACAATGAGCAGTTCTTC. This sequence encodes CASSLRGTNPNNEQFF.

The V gene is TRBV6-5, the J gene TRBJ1-2; no reliable D call. V lost 8 bases, J lost 4 bases, and 14 bases lay in between. Germline CDR1 MNHEY, CDR2 SVGAGI. The CDR3 consists of 13 residues. The CDR3 nucleotides read TGTGCCAGCTCGGACCGACGGTCCTATGGCTACACCTTC. Translated, it gives CASSDRRSYGYTF.

The chain carries TRBV18 and TRBJ1-2; D gene uncertain. CDR1 KGHSH and CDR2 LQKENI come from the germline V gene. The length of the CDR3 is 12 residues. V was clipped by 2 bases and J by 2 bases, with 3 bases between them. DNA of the CDR3: TGTGCCAGCTCACCAGGGAACTATGGCTACACCTTC. Protein product: CASSPGNYGYTF.